This T cell receptor beta chain was found in a study of T cells in Graves' hyperthyroidism and ophthalmopathy. This clonotype was picked up many times. What it recognizes is unknown. TCR beta CDR3 sequences were amplified from RNA transcripts. Using the HTBI primer set, a first-round RT-PCR was run on the TCR CDR3. TCRdb called the multiplex PCR reads again in MiXCR, with one record for every CDR3 protein. In the table there are 500,000 to 650,000 distinct CDR3 sequences, approximately 14% of which are singletons. Overall study results and limits: Blood also held most thyroid clonotypes expanded beyond 0.001. By a 13 V-J model, ophthalmopathy was set apart from stable hyperthyroidism.

The source of the PBMCs was approximately 9.5 ml of fresh peripheral blood. The clonotype comes from a woman in her 50s with Graves' ophthalmopathy. Material for sequencing was blood.

This CDR3 reads CASSFGAGVAYEQYF. The CDR3 nucleotides read TGTGCCAGCAGCTTCGGGGCAGGGGTGGCCTACGAGCAGTACTTC. This chain connects TRBV7-8 to TRBJ2-7; the D gene is possibly TRBD1 (6 bases). The CDR3 is 15 residues long. From germline, CDR1 is SGHVS and CDR2 FQNEAQ. Trimming stripped 3 bases from V and 2 bases from J, with 14 bases between.